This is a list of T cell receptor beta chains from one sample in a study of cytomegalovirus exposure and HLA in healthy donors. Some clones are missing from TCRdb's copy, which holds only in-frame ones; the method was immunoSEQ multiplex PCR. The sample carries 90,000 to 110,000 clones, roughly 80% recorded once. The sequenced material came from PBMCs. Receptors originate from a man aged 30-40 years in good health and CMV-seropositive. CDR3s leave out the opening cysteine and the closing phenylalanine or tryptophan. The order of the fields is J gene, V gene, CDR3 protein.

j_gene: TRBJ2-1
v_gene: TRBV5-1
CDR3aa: ASSSEWRGAFDEQF

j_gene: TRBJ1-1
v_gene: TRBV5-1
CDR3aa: ASSSTGVNTEAF

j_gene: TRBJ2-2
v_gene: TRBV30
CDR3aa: AWSVRAGNTGELF

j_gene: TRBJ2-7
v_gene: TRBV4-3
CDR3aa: ASSPTSGGLLEEQY

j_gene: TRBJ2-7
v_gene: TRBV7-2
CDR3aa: ASSLGGQGLPYEQY

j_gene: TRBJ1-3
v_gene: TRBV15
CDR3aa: ATSREGYGNTIY

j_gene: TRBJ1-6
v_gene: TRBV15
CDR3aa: ATSRDRPGSTSPLH

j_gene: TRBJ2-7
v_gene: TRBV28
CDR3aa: ASRSGGPTEQY

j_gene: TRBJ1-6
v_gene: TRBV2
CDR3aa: ASMPTQEAPLH

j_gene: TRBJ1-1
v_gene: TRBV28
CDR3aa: ASSSWGENTEAF

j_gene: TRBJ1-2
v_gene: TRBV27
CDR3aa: ASSSFLEPYGYT

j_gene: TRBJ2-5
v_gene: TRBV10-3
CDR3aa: AISAVAGFQETQY

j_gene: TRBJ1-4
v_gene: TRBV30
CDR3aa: AWSVRDKFFEKLF

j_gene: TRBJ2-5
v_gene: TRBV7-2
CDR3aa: ASSQDRGRQETQY

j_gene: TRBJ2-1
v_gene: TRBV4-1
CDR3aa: ASSLVGDSSYNEQF

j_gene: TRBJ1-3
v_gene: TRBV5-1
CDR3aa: ASSPGQISGNTIY

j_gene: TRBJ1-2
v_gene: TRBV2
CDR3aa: ASSEGSSDYGYT

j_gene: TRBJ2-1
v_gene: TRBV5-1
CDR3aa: ASSFGTGDQF

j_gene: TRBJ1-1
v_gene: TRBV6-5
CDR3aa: ASSYSTRGNTEAF

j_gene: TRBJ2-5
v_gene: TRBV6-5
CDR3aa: ASSVDLRGETQY

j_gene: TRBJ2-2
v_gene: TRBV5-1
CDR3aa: ASSIRTAGGELF

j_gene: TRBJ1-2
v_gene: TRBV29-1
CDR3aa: SVRDRDGYT

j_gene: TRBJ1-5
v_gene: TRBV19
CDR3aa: ASSTQGGEQPQH

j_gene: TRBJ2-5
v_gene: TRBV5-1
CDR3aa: ASSPGLAGGLEETQY

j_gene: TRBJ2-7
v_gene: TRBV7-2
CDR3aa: ASSLKAGQGEQY

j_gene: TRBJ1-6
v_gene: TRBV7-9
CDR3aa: ASSPPGTDNSPLH

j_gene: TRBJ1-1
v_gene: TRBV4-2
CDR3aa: ASSQALRTEAF

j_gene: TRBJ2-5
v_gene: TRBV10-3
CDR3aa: AISILPGGETQY

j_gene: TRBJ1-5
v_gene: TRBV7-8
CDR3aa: ASSPRTGEQPQH

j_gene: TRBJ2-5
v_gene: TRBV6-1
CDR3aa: ASTTSGSGEQY

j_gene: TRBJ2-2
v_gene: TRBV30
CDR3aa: AWSPGGARTGELF

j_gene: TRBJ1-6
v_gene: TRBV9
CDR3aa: ASSVAGRSPLH

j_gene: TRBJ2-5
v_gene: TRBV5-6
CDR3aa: ASSTQGRPRQETQY

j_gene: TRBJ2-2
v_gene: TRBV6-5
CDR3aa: ASSYSRGKGTGELF

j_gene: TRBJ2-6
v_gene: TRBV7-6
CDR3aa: ASSLAGGGTGANVLT

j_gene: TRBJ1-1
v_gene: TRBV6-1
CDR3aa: ASTTGTEASEAF

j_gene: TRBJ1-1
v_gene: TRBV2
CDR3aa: ASSDRTSNTEAF

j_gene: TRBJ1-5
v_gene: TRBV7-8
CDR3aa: ASRPGTGRQPQH